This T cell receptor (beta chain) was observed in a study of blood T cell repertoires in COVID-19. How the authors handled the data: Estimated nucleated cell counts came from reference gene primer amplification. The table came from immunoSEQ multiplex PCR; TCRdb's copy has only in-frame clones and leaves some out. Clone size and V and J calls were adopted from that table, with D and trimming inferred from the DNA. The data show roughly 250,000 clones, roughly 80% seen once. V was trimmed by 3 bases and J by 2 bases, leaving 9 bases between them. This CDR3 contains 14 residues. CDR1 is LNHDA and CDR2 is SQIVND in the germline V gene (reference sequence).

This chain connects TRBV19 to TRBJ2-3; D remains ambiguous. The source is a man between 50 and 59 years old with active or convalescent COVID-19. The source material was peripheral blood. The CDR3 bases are TGTGCCAGTAGTATCCAAAGCCCCACAGATACGCAGTATTTT. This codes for CASSIQSPTDTQYF.